A single sample gave rise to the 21 T cell receptor beta chains below, sequenced in a study of blood T cell repertoires in COVID-19. Clones were read by immunoSEQ multiplex PCR, and TCRdb kept only the in-frame ones, dropping some. The data contain 15,000 to 20,000 clones, about 88% of them seen just once; the ten biggest clones take up less than 15%. Sequencing input: peripheral blood. Source of these receptors: a man aged 55 to 69 with active COVID-19.

The chain links TRBV6-5 to TRBJ2-5; tentatively, D is TRBD2 (6 bases). Trimming took 8 bases from V and 2 from J, leaving 12 bases between them. This CDR3 has 13 amino acids. Per the germline V gene, CDR1 is MNHEY and CDR2 is SVGAGI. For the CDR3, the DNA is TGTGCCAGCTGTCGCGGGACGCAAGAGACCCAGTACTTC. This codes for CASCRGTQETQYF.

This chain joins TRBV5-4 and TRBJ1-2, with D tentatively TRBD1 (6 bases). The germline V and J ends were trimmed by 2 bases and 6 bases, with 8 bases remaining between them. Germline loops: CDR1 SGHNT, CDR2 YYREEE (reference sequence). This CDR3 region has 12 residues. The CDR3 region has the DNA TGTGCCAGCAGCTTAAGACAGGATGGCTACACCTTC. This translates into CASSLRQDGYTF.

This sequence joins TRBV6-5 and TRBJ1-3; D is undetermined. The V end was cut by 5 bases, the J end by 0 bases, with 11 bases between. The germline V gene encodes CDR1 MNHEY and CDR2 SVGAGI. The length of the CDR3 is 15 residues. CDR3 in amino acids: CASSLGRSSGNTIYF. As DNA, the CDR3 is TGTGCCAGCAGTCTGGGCCGATCCTCTGGAAACACCATATATTTT.

V is TRBV6-5 and J is TRBJ2-5, with 10 bases aligning to TRBD1. The CDR3 is made up of 14 amino acids. The trim removed 6 bases at V and 4 bases at J, leaving 5 bases unmatched. Germline V gene lookup returns CDR1 MNHEY and CDR2 SVGAGI. The CDR3 reads CASSRGQGGETQYF. Written as DNA, the CDR3 is TGTGCCAGCAGCCGCGGACAGGGGGGAGAGACCCAGTACTTC.

The chain joins TRBV18 to TRBJ1-2, with D uncertain. V was clipped by 2 bases and J by 8 bases, with 12 bases between them. Germline V gene sequence: CDR1 KGHSH, CDR2 LQKENI. CDR3 length: 13 amino acids. The CDR3 here is CASSPISGSGYTF. As DNA, the CDR3 is TGTGCCAGCTCACCAATATCCGGGAGCGGCTACACCTTC.

The chain combines TRBV10-3 with TRBJ2-5; 13 bases align to TRBD2. The trim removed 3 bases at V and 5 bases at J, leaving 6 bases unmatched. The V gene's germline CDR1 is ENHRY and CDR2 SYGVKD. The CDR3 loop spans 16 amino acids. CDR3 DNA: TGTGCCATCAGTGACCCGGGACTAGCGGGGCCGGAGACCCAGTACTTC. This encodes CAISDPGLAGPETQYF.

The rearrangement uses TRBV7-8 and TRBJ2-5; TRBD1 matches 9 bases. Germline assignment: CDR1 SGHVS and CDR2 FQNEAQ. The CDR3 covers 15 residues. The J segment lost 3 bases and the V segment lost 5 bases, leaving 7 bases of the junction unmatched. The CDR3 sequence is CASSHRDRAEETQYF. Here the CDR3 DNA reads TGTGCCAGCAGCCACCGGGACAGGGCCGAAGAGACCCAGTACTTC.

The rearrangement uses TRBV5-4 and TRBJ2-1; TRBD2 matches 13 bases. The CDR3 extends over 16 amino acids. The V gene's germline CDR1 is SGHNT and CDR2 YYREEE (reference sequence). Losses at the gene ends were 4 bases for V and 7 bases for J; bases not matched to a gene: 8. The CDR3 bases are TGTGCCAGCAGCCCTGTAGGACTAGCGGGAGTGAATGAGCAGTTCTTC. Residues: CASSPVGLAGVNEQFF.

The chain carries TRBV9 and TRBJ1-2, with D uncertain. The CDR3 runs to 13 residues. Trimming took off 2 bases at V and 8 bases at J, with 13 bases between the two ends. Germline V gene lookup returns CDR1 SGDLS and CDR2 YYNGEE. In nucleotides, the CDR3 is TGTGCCAGCAGCGTGGCGGGCATGGACGGCTACACCTTC. Its protein is CASSVAGMDGYTF.

The rearrangement links TRBV6-5 to TRBJ2-7, with 13 bases lining up with TRBD2. V shed 8 bases, J shed 1 base, and the junction held 2 bases outside the gene matches. The CDR3 is made up of 14 amino acids. Germline loops: CDR1 MNHEY, CDR2 SVGAGI. The CDR3 region is CASRTSGGSYEQYF. The CDR3 DNA reads as TGTGCCAGCCGGACTAGCGGGGGATCCTACGAGCAGTACTTC.

The gene calls are TRBV6-1 and TRBJ2-7, with D possibly TRBD2 on 5 matching bases. Germline V gene sequence: CDR1 MNHNS, CDR2 SASEGT. There are 14 residues in the CDR3. Trimming removed 1 base at V and 2 bases at J, with 9 bases between. Here the CDR3 reads CASSEERQTYEQYF. Written as DNA, the CDR3 is TGTGCCAGCAGTGAAGAGCGGCAGACCTACGAGCAGTACTTC.

CDR3 DNA: TGTGCCAGCAGCCCCGCCACAGGCCCAGATACGCAGTATTTT. Protein product: CASSPATGPDTQYF. V and J are TRBV11-3 and TRBJ2-3; perhaps TRBD1 as D (5 bases). This CDR3 has 14 residues. The V end was cut by 5 bases, the J end by 4 bases, with 13 bases between. Germline CDR1 reads SGHNT; CDR2 reads YENEEA.

Note on this clone: The sample holds other DNA sequences that translate to the same CDR3. The V and J genes are TRBV10-3 and TRBJ2-7, with 9 bases that match TRBD2. The CDR3 spans 15 residues. Trimming removed 0 bases from V and 3 bases from J; junction bases left unmatched: 3. The V gene's germline CDR1 is ENHRY and CDR2 SYGVKD. The CDR3 coding sequence is TGTGCCATCAGTGAGTCGGGTAGCGGGAGCTACGAGCAGTACTTC. Amino acid sequence: CAISESGSGSYEQYF.

This chain links TRBV19 with TRBJ1-3; D remains unclear. V was cut by 3 bases and J by 1 base, with 10 bases left in between. This CDR3 has 15 residues. The germline V gene has CDR1 LNHDA and CDR2 SQIVND (reference sequence). CDR3 sequence: CASSMPRLSGNTIYF. CDR3 bases: TGTGCCAGTAGTATGCCGAGGCTTTCTGGAAACACCATATATTTT.

The chain employs TRBV12-3 or TRBV12-4 and TRBJ1-5; D gene uncertain. The CDR3 is 13 residues long. With 0 bases removed from V and 6 bases from J, the gap between germline ends came to 6 bases. Written as DNA, the CDR3 is TGTGCCAGCAGTTTAGCTCGGGTTCAGCCCCAGCATTTT. Amino acid sequence: CASSLARVQPQHF.

The chain couples TRBV18 to TRBJ2-1, with 10 bases fitting TRBD2. This CDR3 has 15 amino acids. The germline gives CDR1 KGHSH, CDR2 LQKENI. Trimming cost V 6 bases and J 7 bases; bases outside gene matches: 9. The CDR3 nucleotides are TGTGCCAGCTCGCCGCCGGGACTAGCGCTAAATGAGCAGTTCTTC. Protein product: CASSPPGLALNEQFF. Using reference TRBV18 and TRBJ2-1 for the parts outside the CDR3, the full variable domain is NAGVMQNPRHLVRRRGQEARLRCSPMKGHSHVYWYRQLPEEGLKFMVYLQKENIIDESGMPKERFSAEFPKEGPSILRIQQVVRGDSAAYFCASSPPGLALNEQFFGPGTRLTVL.

The rearrangement links TRBV6-4 to TRBJ2-3, with D perhaps matching TRBD1 (6 bases). Germline loops: CDR1 MRHNA, CDR2 SNTAGT. This CDR3 has 15 amino acids. Deletions cut 8 bases from V and 2 bases from J, with 17 bases between. The CDR3 DNA sequence: TGTGCCAGCCGACGTTGGGACACCTACACAGATACGCAGTATTTT. Its protein is CASRRWDTYTDTQYF.

This clone was observed once. J is TRBJ1-2 and V is TRBV5-8; 9 positions agree with TRBD1. CDR1 and CDR2 from the germline V gene are SGHTS and YDEGEE. The CDR3 runs to 13 residues. The junction had 5 bases not matched to a gene; V was cut back by 3 bases and J by 8 bases. The CDR3: CASSSQGALGYTF. DNA of the CDR3: TGTGCCAGCAGCTCACAGGGGGCATTGGGCTACACCTTC.

DNA of the CDR3: TGTGCCAGCGGCCCCGACAGGCCCCTCAACGAGCAGTACTTC. Its translation: CASGPDRPLNEQYF. The rearrangement links TRBV7-6 to TRBJ2-7, with D possibly being TRBD1 (6 bases). Germline lookup yields CDR1 SGHVS and CDR2 FNYEAQ. Trimming stripped 8 bases from V and 5 bases from J, with 19 bases between. The CDR3 has 14 amino acids.

The chain joins TRBV5-6 to TRBJ1-6; D may be TRBD1 (6 bases). The germline V gene encodes CDR1 SGHDT and CDR2 YYEEEE. The CDR3 sequence is 14 residues long. Deletions cut 7 bases from V and 10 bases from J, with 18 bases between. CDR3: CASSIGGPDSPLHF. The CDR3 region has the DNA TGTGCCAGCTCTATTGGGGGCCCAGACTCACCCCTCCACTTT.

The chain links TRBV12-5 to TRBJ1-6; D is undetermined. The germline V gene has CDR1 LGHNT and CDR2 FRNRAP. V was cut by 1 base and J by 11 bases, with 9 bases left in between. CDR3 length: 13 residues. The chain's CDR3 is CASGLDSATPLHF. The CDR3 DNA reads as TGTGCTAGTGGTTTGGACAGTGCGACACCCCTCCACTTT.